What follows describes a single T cell receptor beta chain. Its antigen is as yet unknown. The germline V gene encodes CDR1 ENHRY and CDR2 SYGVKD. The CDR3 is made up of 13 amino acids. V gave up 3 bases and J gave up 5 bases, with 8 bases separating them. These data belong to a study of shared clonotypes between healthy human individuals. About the study: Three plates were used per donor for CD4 naive, three for CD4 memory, two for CD8 naive and one for CD8 memory.

The donor cohort consisted entirely of Caucasian adults residing in Nashville, Tennessee. CD8 memory merged CD45RO+ cells and CCR7-negative CD45RA+ TemRA cells into one population. Study-wide results and limits: Generation of non-shared clonotypes was less probable than generation of clonotypes shared by all four donors.

TCRdb's table, derived via immunoSEQ multiplex PCR, lists solely in-frame clones and lacks some. The table records about 380,000 clones, roughly 96% of them present only once. This receptor was identified in a man aged 25-45 years in good health. Sequenced: memory CD8+ T cells sorted from blood. The subset here: CD45RO+ cells pooled with CCR7-negative TemRA cells. The V call is TRBV10-3, the J call TRBJ1-5; D is unresolved. The CDR3 DNA sequence: TGTGCCATCAGTGACCTTGACCATCAGCCCCAGCATTTT. Translation: CAISDLDHQPQHF.